The present T cell receptor (beta chain) was sequenced within a study of post-analysis software for immune sequencing data. The overall study: Relapsing-remitting, secondary progressive and progressive-relapsing forms made up the multiple sclerosis disease courses.

In the case of this clonotype: The antigen remains unidentified.

The CDR3 length is 14 residues. Germline CDR1 and CDR2: SGHDT and YYEEEE. V lost 2 bases, J lost 5 bases, and 5 bases stayed unmatched. cDNA libraries of TCR beta carried unique molecular identifiers. TCRdb reanalysed the PCR reads using MiXCR and keeps one entry per CDR3 protein. The top ten clones hold approximately 10% of a sample with hundreds of thousands of distinct CDR3 sequences, 59% of them seen once. Study observations and caveats: By F measure, samples from a shared preparation batch strongly co-clustered. Significantly lower normalized Chao1 diversity was found in patients with multiple sclerosis relative to controls. The study found TRBV5-6, TRBV5-1 and TRBV20-1 among about five TRBV segments more frequent in patients than controls.

The TCR comes from a girl aged 2 to 9 with multiple sclerosis. Sequenced sample: blood. V usage is TRBV5-6 and J usage is TRBJ2-3; 7 nucleotides match TRBD1. The CDR3 sequence: CASSFTGAGDTQYF. For the CDR3, the DNA is TGTGCCAGCAGCTTCACAGGGGCGGGAGATACGCAGTATTTT.